Included here is one T cell receptor (beta chain) sequence, with context. The sample belongs to a study of T-cell reconstitution after alpha-beta-depleted transplantation in children. The CDR3 sequence is 16 residues long. Germline V lookup: CDR1 SGHDT, CDR2 YYEEEE. The J segment lost 6 bases and the V segment lost 3 bases, leaving 11 bases of the junction unmatched. Unique molecular identifiers were used to barcode this TCRbeta library. TCRdb analysed the PCR reads with MiXCR anew, one entry per CDR3 protein. This table holds just over 350,000 distinct CDR3 sequences, 13% found once. This clonotype originated in a human donor who donated a stem cell graft to a child with Fanconi anemia. The material sequenced was PBMCs, taken from the stem cell graft. This chain uses TRBV5-6 with TRBJ1-5, with 8 bases identical to TRBD1. The CDR3 loop reads CASSYSRQGRFQPQHF. Here the CDR3 DNA reads TGTGCCAGCAGCTACTCTAGACAGGGGAGGTTTCAGCCCCAGCATTTT.